This passage covers 30 T cell receptor beta chains from one sample sequenced in a study of CD8+CD57+ T cells in acquired aplastic anemia. Genomic DNA constituted the template upon which TCR beta VDJ and CDR3 profiling was performed. Using its own MiXCR run on the reads, TCRdb lists one record per CDR3 protein. The sample yields approximately 80,000 distinct CDR3 sequences, approximately 70% seen once. Previously, flow cytometry had revealed CD8+CD57+ cell expansion in the patients chosen for sequencing. The sample taken for sequencing was sorted CD4+, CD8+, or CD8+CD57+ T cells (not recorded which) from PBMCs. The receptors were gathered from a human donor with aplastic anemia.

J is TRBJ2-7 and V is TRBV27, with D perhaps assigned TRBD1 or TRBD2 (5 bases each). This CDR3 is built from 16 residues. Trimming stripped 6 bases from V and 4 bases from J, with 22 bases between. Germline-derived CDR1 and CDR2 are MNHEY and SMNVEV (reference sequence). The CDR3 region has the DNA TGTGCCAGCAGCACTCGGCGGCGGGCTGAGGGGTACGAGCAGTACTTC. It specifies CASSTRRRAEGYEQYF.

The rearrangement uses TRBV10-3 and TRBJ1-1, with D perhaps TRBD1 (5 bases). V lost 4 bases to trimming and J lost 0 bases, with 9 bases between them. CDR3 length: 14 residues. Germline V gene lookup returns CDR1 ENHRY and CDR2 SYGVKD. CDR3 in DNA: TGTGCCATCAGTGTTCAGGGATTGAACACTGAAGCTTTCTTT. Translated, it gives CAISVQGLNTEAFF.

CDR3 residues: CASSGASSGNTIYF. CDR3 DNA sequence: TGTGCCAGCAGCGGGGCGAGCTCTGGAAACACCATATATTTT. The rearrangement uses TRBV7-2 and TRBJ1-3; tentatively, D is TRBD1 (5 bases). V shed 5 bases and J shed 0 bases, with 8 bases lying between them. Per germline, CDR1 SGHTA and CDR2 FQGNSA. The CDR3 extends over 14 amino acids.

The chain has TRBV18 and TRBJ2-7; tentatively, D is TRBD1 (5 bases). The CDR3 spans 15 residues. V lost 6 bases to trimming and J lost 5 bases, with 20 bases between them. Germline CDR1 reads KGHSH; CDR2 reads LQKENI. The DNA of the CDR3 is TGTGCCAGCTCGCCTTCAGGGTCCTCGCCGCACGAGCAGTACTTC. As protein: CASSPSGSSPHEQYF. The full variable domain, in which reference TRBV18 and TRBJ2-7 provide the parts outside the CDR3, is NAGVMQNPRHLVRRRGQEARLRCSPMKGHSHVYWYRQLPEEGLKFMVYLQKENIIDESGMPKERFSAEFPKEGPSILRIQQVVRGDSAAYFCASSPSGSSPHEQYFGPGTRLTVT.

The chain couples TRBV20-1 to TRBJ2-7, with TRBD2 matching over 14 bases. Trimming cost V 3 bases and J 4 bases; bases outside gene matches: 8. This CDR3 region has 16 residues. Germline V gene sequence: CDR1 DFQATT, CDR2 SNEGSKA (reference sequence). The CDR3 spells CSASMTSGRAGYEQYF. CDR3 DNA sequence: TGCAGTGCTAGTATGACTAGCGGGAGGGCCGGGTACGAGCAGTACTTC.

This clonotype occurred once. The V and J genes are TRBV7-9 and TRBJ1-1; D gene uncertain. Trimming left V 3 bases short and J 3 bases short, with 8 bases between. The CDR3 totals 13 residues. In germline, CDR1 is SEHNR, CDR2 FQNEAQ (reference sequence). The CDR3 region has the DNA TGTGCCAGCAGCTTTGTCGAGTACACTGAAGCTTTCTTT. Its translation is CASSFVEYTEAFF.

In its sample, this clonotype was seen many times. V is TRBV20-1 and J is TRBJ2-1, with 12 nucleotides matching TRBD2. Trimming at V came to 5 bases and at J to 9 bases, leaving 14 bases not matched to a gene. This CDR3 contains 16 residues. Per germline, CDR1 DFQATT and CDR2 SNEGSKA (reference sequence). The CDR3 loop reads CSAPTSGSTPRSEQFF. CDR3 nucleotides: TGCAGTGCTCCGACTAGCGGGAGTACGCCAAGGAGTGAGCAGTTCTTC.

This clonotype appeared a single time. The chain is built from TRBV12-3 or TRBV12-4 and TRBJ2-7, with 10 bases that match TRBD2. Losses at the gene ends were 6 bases for V and 5 bases for J; bases not matched to a gene: 7. This CDR3 region has 14 residues. The CDR3 here is CASSTSGRANEQYF. The CDR3 DNA follows: TGTGCCAGCAGCACCAGCGGGAGGGCCAACGAGCAGTACTTC.

This clonotype has at least ten counts. The rearrangement links TRBV5-5 to TRBJ1-6; D gene ambiguous. The CDR3 extends over 14 amino acids. V lost 3 bases to trimming and J lost 6 bases, with 10 bases between them. Germline V gene lookup returns CDR1 SGHKS and CDR2 YYEKEE (reference sequence). The CDR3 coding sequence is TGTGCCAGCAGCTGGGCGGGAGTTAATTCACCCCTCCACTTT. Its translation is CASSWAGVNSPLHF. Supplemented by reference TRBV5-5 and TRBJ1-6, the full variable domain reads DAGVTQSPTHLIKTRGQQVTLRCSPISGHKSVSWYQQVLGQGPQFIFQYYEKEERGRGNFPDRFSARQFPNYSSELNVNALLLGDSALYLCASSWAGVNSPLHFGNGTRLTVT.

Only a few counts were recorded for this clonotype. The genes are TRBV5-1 and TRBJ2-7; D possibly corresponds to TRBD1 (6 bases). The germline V gene encodes CDR1 SGHRS and CDR2 YFSETQ. V was clipped by 0 bases and J by 0 bases, with 10 bases between them. This CDR3 spans 15 amino acids. The DNA of the CDR3 is TGCGCCAGCAGCTTGGTAGGGGGAAGCTCCTACGAGCAGTACTTC. Encoded protein: CASSLVGGSSYEQYF.

CDR3 sequence (DNA): TGTGCCAGTAGTCCCCAGGGTTTAAACACTGAAGCTTTCTTT. This translates into CASSPQGLNTEAFF. The V call is TRBV19, the J call TRBJ1-1; D is perhaps TRBD1 (5 bases). Trimming removed 5 bases at V and 2 bases at J, with 12 bases between. The CDR3 sequence is 14 residues long. Germline assignment: CDR1 LNHDA and CDR2 SQIVND (reference sequence).

V gene TRBV15 combines with J gene TRBJ2-2; a possible D gene is TRBD2 (6 bases). Per germline, CDR1 LNHNV and CDR2 YYDKDF (reference sequence). The CDR3 sequence is 16 residues long. V lost 5 bases to trimming and J lost 3 bases, with 16 bases between them. CDR3: CATSQRMGTYTGELFF. CDR3 nucleotide sequence: TGTGCCACCAGCCAGAGGATGGGGACTTACACCGGGGAGCTGTTTTTT. The full variable domain, with the rest looked up from reference TRBV15 and TRBJ2-2, is DAMVIQNPRYQVTQFGKPVTLSCSQTLNHNVMYWYQQKSSQAPKLLFHYYDKDFNNEADTPDNFQSRRPNTSFCFLDIRSPGLGDTAMYLCATSQRMGTYTGELFFGEGSRLTVL.

This clonotype was seen once. This sequence joins TRBV2 and TRBJ2-3, with D maybe TRBD1 (5 bases). CDR3 length equals 15 residues. The V end was cut by 5 bases, the J end by 2 bases, with 14 bases between. Germline V gene sequence: CDR1 SNHLY, CDR2 FYNNEI. This chain's CDR3 is CASSLSDSTTDTQYF. Here the CDR3 DNA reads TGTGCCAGCAGTTTATCCGACAGTACCACAGATACGCAGTATTTT.

V and J are TRBV7-3 and TRBJ2-7; TRBD1 matches 7 bases. Germline V gene sequence: CDR1 SGHTA, CDR2 FQGTGA. This CDR3 spans 12 amino acids. Germline trimming cut 5 bases from V and 3 bases from J; bases unmatched to any gene: 1. In nucleotides, the CDR3 is TGTGCCAGCAGCCGACAGGGCTACGAGCAGTACTTC. The encoded protein is CASSRQGYEQYF.

J is TRBJ1-1 and V is TRBV2, with a tentative D call TRBD1 (6 bases). This CDR3 contains 14 residues. Germline V gene lookup returns CDR1 SNHLY and CDR2 FYNNEI. The V end lost 4 bases, the J end lost 1 base, and 10 bases lay between the germline ends. The CDR3 sequence: CASSVPDRNTEAFF. The CDR3 coding sequence is TGTGCCAGCAGTGTCCCGGACAGGAACACTGAAGCTTTCTTT.

The chain employs TRBV4-2 and TRBJ2-2; maybe TRBD2 (5 bases). Trimming left V 3 bases short and J 2 bases short, with 13 bases between. CDR1 LGHNA and CDR2 YNFKEQ come from the germline V gene. The CDR3 is 16 residues long. The DNA for the CDR3 is TGTGCCAGCAGCCATGGAAGCGGAGGTAACACCGGGGAGCTGTTTTTT. It yields the protein CASSHGSGGNTGELFF.

This clonotype was seen a single time. V usage is TRBV29-1 and J usage is TRBJ2-5, with TRBD2 identical over 9 bases. The germline CDR1 and CDR2 sequences are SQVTM and ANQGSEA. This CDR3 is 15 amino acids long. J was trimmed by 4 bases and V by 6 bases; bases with no gene match: 12. DNA for the CDR3: TGCAGCGTCCTTAGCGGGAGTAGCCCCCGAGAGACCCAGTACTTC. Residues: CSVLSGSSPRETQYF.

The J gene is TRBJ2-7, the V gene TRBV2, with D unclear. Deletions cut 7 bases from V and 0 bases from J, with 13 bases between. From germline, CDR1 is SNHLY and CDR2 FYNNEI. The CDR3 is 14 amino acids. The CDR3 protein is CASIDSADSYEQYF. The CDR3, as DNA: TGTGCCAGCATCGACTCTGCGGACTCCTACGAGCAGTACTTC. Drawing the rest from reference TRBV2 and TRBJ2-7, the complete variable domain is EPEVTQTPSHQVTQMGQEVILRCVPISNHLYFYWYRQILGQKVEFLVSFYNNEISEKSEIFDDQFSVERPDGSNFTLKIRSTKLEDSAMYFCASIDSADSYEQYFGPGTRLTVT.

The genes are TRBV29-1 and TRBJ1-2; a possible D gene is TRBD1 (5 bases). From germline, CDR1 is SQVTM and CDR2 ANQGSEA. The CDR3 runs 11 residues. V gave up 4 bases and J gave up 6 bases, with 9 bases separating them. The CDR3 DNA reads TGCAGCGTTGTCGGGGGAGATGGCTACACCTTC. The encoded protein is CSVVGGDGYTF.

This clonotype was recorded once. V and J are TRBV5-4 and TRBJ2-7; D ambiguous. The CDR3 has 14 residues. V was cut by 2 bases and J by 2 bases, with 11 bases left in between. Germline V gene data show CDR1 as SGHNT and CDR2 as YYREEE (reference sequence). As DNA, the CDR3 is TGTGCCAGCAGCTTAAAGGGTCCGGCCTACGAGCAGTACTTC. It specifies CASSLKGPAYEQYF.

The chain couples TRBV29-1 to TRBJ2-3; possibly TRBD1 for D (5 bases). Germline CDR1 is SQVTM and CDR2 is ANQGSEA. This CDR3 is 11 amino acids long. Trimming removed 7 bases at V and 1 base at J, with 6 bases between. The CDR3 is CSAQGTDTQYF. The CDR3 nucleotides read TGCAGCGCACAGGGCACAGATACGCAGTATTTT.

This clonotype was seen a few times. The chain couples TRBV19 to TRBJ1-1, with D perhaps matching TRBD1 (5 bases). V was trimmed by 6 bases and J by 2 bases, leaving 13 bases between them. Germline assignment: CDR1 LNHDA and CDR2 SQIVND (reference sequence). This CDR3 spans 14 amino acids. In nucleotides, the CDR3 is TGTGCCAGTAGGAGGGACGGGGTTAACACTGAAGCTTTCTTT. Its protein is CASRRDGVNTEAFF.

The chain combines TRBV29-1 with TRBJ2-1, with a weak D call TRBD2 (6 bases). This CDR3 comprises 18 residues. Germline CDR1 and CDR2: SQVTM and ANQGSEA. V was trimmed by 4 bases and J by 0 bases, leaving 22 bases between them. CDR3 amino acids: CSVAPLAWLATSYNEQFF. CDR3 DNA sequence: TGCAGCGTTGCCCCCCTAGCGTGGCTGGCCACCTCCTACAATGAGCAGTTCTTC.

At least ten counts were recorded for this clonotype. This rearrangement joins TRBV7-2 to TRBJ2-7; D may be TRBD1 (8 bases). The V end was cut by 5 bases, the J end by 2 bases, with 13 bases between. The CDR3 length is 14 residues. Germline CDR1 is SGHTA and CDR2 is FQGNSA. The CDR3 DNA reads as TGTGCCAGCAGCGGGGGGGACAGGCCCTACGAGCAGTACTTC. It translates to CASSGGDRPYEQYF.

The chain carries TRBV10-3 and TRBJ2-5, with 9 bases identical to TRBD2. The CDR3 has 13 amino acids. CDR1 ENHRY and CDR2 SYGVKD come from the germline V gene. V gave up 11 bases and J gave up 0 bases; unmatched junction bases: 4. The DNA for the CDR3 is TGTGCCTCCCAGCGGGGGGACCAAGAGACCCAGTACTTC. Translation: CASQRGDQETQYF.

This clonotype was detected a few times. The chain combines TRBV24-1 with TRBJ2-5; D gene unclear. CDR3 length: 14 amino acids. Looked up from germline, CDR1 is KGHDR and CDR2 is SFDVKD. V was shortened by 2 bases and J by 5 bases, with 11 bases between the two germline ends. This CDR3 is CATSDSRPRETQYF. In DNA, the CDR3 is TGTGCCACCAGTGATTCGCGCCCAAGGGAGACCCAGTACTTC.

This clonotype has a single count. CDR3 sequence: CASSFRDWGRSEQYF. CDR3 in DNA: TGTGCCAGCAGCTTTAGGGACTGGGGGCGCAGCGAGCAGTACTTC. The genes are TRBV7-9 and TRBJ2-7, with D tentatively TRBD1 or TRBD2 (6 bases each). V was trimmed by 3 bases and J by 6 bases, leaving 18 bases between them. This CDR3 has 15 residues. The V gene's germline CDR1 is SEHNR and CDR2 FQNEAQ (reference sequence).

This chain connects TRBV7-8 to TRBJ2-7; 9 bases are a match to TRBD1. Looked up from germline, CDR1 is SGHVS and CDR2 is FQNEAQ. The CDR3 totals 14 residues. Trimming cost V 5 bases and J 6 bases; bases outside gene matches: 8. The CDR3: CASSQGQGGAEQYF. CDR3 bases: TGTGCCAGCAGCCAGGGACAGGGCGGTGCCGAGCAGTACTTC. Together with reference TRBV7-8 and TRBJ2-7, the CDR3 gives the full variable domain: GAGVSQSPRYKVAKRGQDVALRCDPISGHVSLFWYQQALGQGPEFLTYFQNEAQLDKSGLPSDRFFAERPEGSVSTLKIQRTQQEDSAVYLCASSQGQGGAEQYFGPGTRLTVT.

This clonotype was found a few times. The CDR3 loop is CASSLAGVGNQPQHF. The CDR3 nucleotides are TGTGCCAGCAGTTTAGCAGGGGTTGGCAATCAGCCCCAGCATTTT. The rearrangement links TRBV27 to TRBJ1-5; D is possibly TRBD1 (6 bases). Per the germline V gene, CDR1 is MNHEY and CDR2 is SMNVEV (reference sequence). CDR3 size: 15 residues. Trimming left V 2 bases short and J 2 bases short, with 10 bases between.

This chain links TRBV28 with TRBJ2-7; D is perhaps TRBD1 (5 bases). The CDR3 length is 15 residues. Deletions cut 7 bases from V and 0 bases from J, with 16 bases between. Germline assignment: CDR1 MDHEN and CDR2 SYDVKM. Here the CDR3 DNA reads TGTGCCAGCACCCTAACACAGGAAAGCTCCTACGAGCAGTACTTC. This encodes CASTLTQESSYEQYF.